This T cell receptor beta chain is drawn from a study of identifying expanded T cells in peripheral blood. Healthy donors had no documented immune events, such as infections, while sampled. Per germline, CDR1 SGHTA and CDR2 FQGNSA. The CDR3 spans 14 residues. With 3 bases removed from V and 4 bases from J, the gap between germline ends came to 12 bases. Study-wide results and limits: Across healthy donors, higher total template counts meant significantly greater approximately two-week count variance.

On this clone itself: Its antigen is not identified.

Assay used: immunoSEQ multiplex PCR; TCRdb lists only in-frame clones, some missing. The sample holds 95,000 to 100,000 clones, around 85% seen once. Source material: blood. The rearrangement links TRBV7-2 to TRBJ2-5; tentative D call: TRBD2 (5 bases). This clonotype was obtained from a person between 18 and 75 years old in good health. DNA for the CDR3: TGTGCCAGCAGCTTCCGGGGAATCGGAGAGACCCAGTACTTC. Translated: CASSFRGIGETQYF.